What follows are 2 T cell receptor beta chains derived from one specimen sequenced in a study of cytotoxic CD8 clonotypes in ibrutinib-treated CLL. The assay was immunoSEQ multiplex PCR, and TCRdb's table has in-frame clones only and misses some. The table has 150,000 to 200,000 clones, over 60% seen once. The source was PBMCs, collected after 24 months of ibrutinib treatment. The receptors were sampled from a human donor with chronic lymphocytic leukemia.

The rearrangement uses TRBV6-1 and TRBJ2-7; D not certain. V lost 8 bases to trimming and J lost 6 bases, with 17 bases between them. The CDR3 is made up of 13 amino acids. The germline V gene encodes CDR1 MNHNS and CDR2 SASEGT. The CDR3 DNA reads TGTGCCAGCCTCGTCCCTTACCCCTCCGAGCAGTACTTC. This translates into CASLVPYPSEQYF.

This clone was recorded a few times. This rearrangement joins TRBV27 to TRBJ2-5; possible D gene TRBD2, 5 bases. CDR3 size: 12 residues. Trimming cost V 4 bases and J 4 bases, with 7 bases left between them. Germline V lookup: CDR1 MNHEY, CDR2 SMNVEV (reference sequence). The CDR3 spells CASSYRGETQYF. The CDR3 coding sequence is TGTGCCAGCAGTTACCGGGGAGAGACCCAGTACTTC.